This T cell receptor beta chain was profiled in a study of blood T cell repertoires in COVID-19. Study background: Acute-phase and convalescent COVID-19 samples originated in the United States, Italy and Spain. PBMCs, B-cell-depleted T cells, or T cells provided the cDNA or gDNA that made up the material.

Method: immunoSEQ multiplex PCR; TCRdb's copy keeps in-frame clones and lacks some. The table has roughly 350,000 clones, approximately 90% seen once; the top ten hold roughly 4.1%. This CDR3 region has 16 residues. Trimming pared 1 base from V and 2 bases from J, leaving 15 bases between. Germline V gene sequence: CDR1 MNHEY, CDR2 SMNVEV (reference sequence). Input material: peripheral blood. This sequence originates from a woman aged 50 to 60 with active or convalescent COVID-19. The chain couples TRBV27 to TRBJ2-7, with D tentatively TRBD2 (6 bases). CDR3 sequence: CASSLYLPGVTYEQYF. The CDR3 bases are TGTGCCAGCAGTTTATATCTTCCGGGAGTAACCTACGAGCAGTACTTC.